This T cell receptor (beta chain) was sequenced in a study of regulatory T cells in long-lasting Graves disease. A remark on this clonotype: This clone may be a read error of a much larger clone one base away.

Regarding time point: persistent/refractory GD, antithyroid drugs over 5 years with positive TRAb. PBMC-extracted RNA yielded the TCR library. The CDR3 length is 13 residues. V shed 11 bases and J shed 3 bases, with 17 bases lying between them. From germline, CDR1 is MDHEN and CDR2 SYDVKM. According to the study, TCR beta libraries were built with iRepertoire HTBI primers and CDR3-region Arm-PCR. TCRdb used MiXCR to reprocess the multiplex PCR reads, holding one entry per CDR3 protein. Here the sample spans under 500,000 distinct CDR3 sequences, 20% being singletons. The chain has TRBV28 and TRBJ2-7; D not resolved. This receptor was taken from a female donor with Graves disease. The sequencing used peripheral blood mononuclear cells (PBMCs), collected when the disease was refractory, from a patient treated with antithyroid drugs. The CDR3 DNA reads as TGTGCCGGCAATTCTAGGGCTGACTACGAGCAGTACTTC. It codes for CAGNSRADYEQYF.